This is a list of T cell receptor beta chains from one sample in a study of T cell responses to AZD1222 COVID-19 vaccine. The data were produced by immunoSEQ multiplex PCR, yet TCRdb's version contains in-frame clones alone and is incomplete. Of roughly 150,000 clones listed, 88% were seen once; the top ten hold roughly 5%. This sample comprised peripheral blood, obtained on day 0 of AZD1222 vaccination. The origin of the receptors is an adult in good health. The CDR3 runs from the conserved cysteine through the conserved F or W. D genes are given only for firm matches. Size is stated for part of the rows, as once, few or many counts, or as a class when the clone is expanded.

TRBV27	once	TRBJ2-5	TRBD2	CASRLLAGQETQYF	TGTGCCAGCAGGTTACTAGCGGGGCAAGAGACCCAGTACTTC
TRBV29-1	-	TRBJ2-7	TRBD1	CSARTGMVHEQYF	TGCAGCGCCCGGACAGGGATGGTCCACGAGCAGTACTTC
TRBV27	-	TRBJ2-7	TRBD2	CASSLSKLAGPYEQYF	TGTGCCAGCAGTTTATCCAAACTAGCGGGACCCTACGAGCAGTACTTC
TRBV28	-	TRBJ1-2	-	CASSHRDTNYGYTF	TGTGCCAGCAGCCATCGGGACACAAACTATGGCTACACCTTC
TRBV7-8	-	TRBJ1-5	-	CASSLRPPKRNSNQPQHF	TGTGCCAGCAGCCTCCGGCCCCCAAAGAGAAATAGCAATCAGCCCCAGCATTTT
TRBV29-1	-	TRBJ2-7	TRBD1	CSVGTGVYEQYF	TGCAGCGTCGGGACAGGGGTCTACGAGCAGTACTTC
TRBV15	-	TRBJ2-5	-	CATSSVTGDGEETQYF	TGTGCCACCAGCAGCGTCACTGGGGACGGAGAAGAGACCCAGTACTTC
TRBV18	-	TRBJ1-2	-	CASSGGSGGYGYTF	TGTGCCAGCTCAGGGGGCTCCGGCGGCTATGGCTACACCTTC
TRBV19	-	TRBJ2-1	TRBD2	CASSLLVAGAYNEQFF	TGTGCCAGTAGTCTCCTCGTAGCGGGAGCGTACAATGAGCAGTTCTTC
TRBV5-1	-	TRBJ2-2	TRBD2	CASSRAGGDTGELFF	TGCGCCAGCAGCCGAGCGGGAGGAGACACCGGGGAGCTGTTTTTT
TRBV10-3	-	TRBJ1-3	-	CAIRTVSGNTIYF	TGTGCCATCAGGACCGTGTCTGGAAACACCATATATTTT
TRBV5-1	-	TRBJ2-1	-	CASSLGQVDNEQFF	TGCGCCAGCAGCTTGGGTCAGGTGGACAATGAGCAGTTCTTC
TRBV5-6	-	TRBJ2-5	-	CASSLGPKETQYF	TGTGCCAGCAGCCTCGGACCTAAAGAGACCCAGTACTTC
TRBV28	-	TRBJ1-1	TRBD1	CASSLRRTGFTEAFF	TGTGCCAGCAGTTTAAGGAGGACAGGGTTCACTGAAGCTTTCTTT
TRBV7-9	-	TRBJ1-5	-	CASSEQGGNQPQHF	TGTGCCAGCAGCGAACAGGGAGGTAATCAGCCCCAGCATTTT
TRBV5-1	-	TRBJ1-4	-	CASSLGGPSEKLFF	TGCGCCAGCAGCTTGGGGGGGCCTTCGGAAAAACTGTTTTTT
TRBV28	-	TRBJ1-4	-	CASSLGRWLFF	TGTGCCAGCAGCCTGGGGCGTTGGCTGTTTTTT
TRBV11-2	-	TRBJ2-5	-	CASSVWAQQETQYF	TGTGCCAGCAGCGTATGGGCCCAACAAGAGACCCAGTACTTC
TRBV18	-	TRBJ1-5	TRBD1	CASSPRGTANQPQHF	TGTGCCAGCTCACCACGAGGGACAGCAAATCAGCCCCAGCATTTT
TRBV19	-	TRBJ1-1	TRBD1	CATKDRGGTEAFF	TGTGCCACCAAAGACAGGGGCGGGACTGAAGCTTTCTTT
TRBV5-1	-	TRBJ2-1	-	CASSPIDNEQFF	TGCGCCAGCAGCCCTATAGACAATGAGCAGTTCTTC
TRBV7-2	-	TRBJ2-7	-	CASRNSPSSYEQYF	TGTGCCAGCAGGAACAGTCCGAGCTCCTACGAGCAGTACTTC
TRBV19	-	TRBJ1-5	TRBD1	CASDKGTGGFGQPQHF	TGTGCCAGCGATAAAGGGACAGGGGGCTTCGGACAGCCCCAGCATTTT
TRBV5-6	-	TRBJ1-1	TRBD1	CASSSRYRGPGTEAFF	TGTGCCAGCAGCTCCCGGTACAGGGGGCCTGGCACTGAAGCTTTCTTT
TRBV11-2	-	TRBJ1-4	-	CASTPVVGGELFF	TGTGCCAGCACCCCGGTAGTCGGCGGGGAACTGTTTTTT
TRBV28	-	TRBJ2-2	TRBD1	CASSLRDRGPPGELFF	TGTGCCAGCAGTTTGAGGGACAGGGGGCCTCCCGGGGAGCTGTTTTTT
TRBV29-1	-	TRBJ2-3	TRBD1	CSAWDRKSSTDTQYF	TGCAGCGCCTGGGACAGGAAATCTAGCACAGATACGCAGTATTTT
TRBV29-1	once	TRBJ1-2	-	CSASDDGYTF	TGCAGCGCCTCAGACGATGGCTACACCTTC
TRBV12-3/TRBV12-4	-	TRBJ2-1	-	CASSLSHEQFF	TGTGCCAGCAGTTTATCACATGAGCAGTTCTTC
TRBV6-6	-	TRBJ2-2	TRBD1	CASSLTGDTGELFF	TGTGCCAGCAGTCTCACAGGGGACACCGGGGAGCTGTTTTTT
TRBV6-5	-	TRBJ1-2	-	CASSPDEVNYGYTF	TGTGCCAGCAGCCCGGACGAGGTTAACTATGGCTACACCTTC
TRBV4-3	-	TRBJ2-5	-	CASSQERAGETQYF	TGCGCCAGCAGCCAAGAAAGAGCGGGAGAGACCCAGTACTTC
TRBV5-1	-	TRBJ1-6	-	CASSNRTAVTSSPLHF	TGCGCCAGCAGCAACCGGACAGCGGTAACCAGTTCACCCCTCCACTTT
TRBV5-4	-	TRBJ2-1	-	CASRHQSSYNEQFF	TGTGCCAGCCGACATCAGAGCTCCTACAATGAGCAGTTCTTC
TRBV6-5	-	TRBJ2-7	-	CASSTAGDSYEQYF	TGTGCCAGCAGTACCGCAGGGGACTCCTACGAGCAGTACTTC
TRBV28	-	TRBJ1-2	-	CASSRPALGYTF	TGTGCCAGCAGTCGACCGGCCTTGGGCTACACCTTC
TRBV9	-	TRBJ1-2	-	CASSVAAETYGYTF	TGTGCCAGCAGCGTAGCCGCGGAGACCTATGGCTACACCTTC
TRBV29-1	once	TRBJ1-3	-	CSVRSGGTGDGNTIYF	TGCAGCGTTCGGTCGGGGGGGACCGGGGATGGAAACACCATATATTTT
TRBV11-2	-	TRBJ2-7	TRBD2	CASSVPSGGASREQYF	TGTGCCAGCAGCGTCCCTAGCGGGGGAGCCTCTCGAGAGCAGTACTTC
TRBV29-1	-	TRBJ1-2	-	CSVEDHGKLGYTF	TGCAGCGTTGAAGATCATGGAAAGCTAGGCTACACCTTC
TRBV7-2	-	TRBJ2-3	TRBD2	CASSLTPGGRSDTQYF	TGTGCCAGCAGCTTAACCCCGGGGGGGCGGTCAGATACGCAGTATTTT
TRBV5-4	-	TRBJ1-2	TRBD1	CASSSMMTGGAHYGYTF	TGTGCCAGCAGCTCCATGATGACAGGGGGCGCACATTATGGCTACACCTTC
TRBV2	-	TRBJ1-5	-	CASTAGESQPQHF	TGTGCCAGCACGGCAGGGGAGAGTCAGCCCCAGCATTTT
TRBV6-5	-	TRBJ2-1	TRBD2	CASSYASGTSRNEQFF	TGTGCCAGCAGTTACGCCAGCGGGACTAGCAGGAATGAGCAGTTCTTC
TRBV5-6	-	TRBJ1-2	-	CASSLDPGESYGYTF	TGTGCCAGCAGCTTGGACCCAGGGGAGAGCTATGGCTACACCTTC